A selection of T cell receptor beta chains follows, all from one sample in a study of T cell responses to AZD1222 COVID-19 vaccine. Assay: immunoSEQ multiplex PCR; the TCRdb copy retains only in-frame clones and omits some. There are some 110,000 clones in the sample; about 89% occur only once, and less than 8.5% lies in the top ten. The material sequenced was peripheral blood, taken 28 days after the second AZD1222 dose. Source of these receptors: an adult who received the AZD1222 COVID-19 vaccine. CDR3s include the opening cysteine and the closing phenylalanine or tryptophan. Each record gives: clone size, V gene, D gene, J gene, CDR3 protein, CDR3 DNA. The D gene is left open where the match is weak. Rows may omit the clone size; those that give it use once, few, many or a size class.

clone_size: once
v_call: TRBV11-2
d_call: TRBD2
j_call: TRBJ2-7
cdr3_aa: CASSWPGEAGNTYEQYF
cdr3_nt: TGTGCCAGCAGCTGGCCTGGAGAAGCGGGAAACACCTACGAGCAGTACTTC

clone_size: few
v_call: TRBV9
d_call: NA
j_call: TRBJ2-7
cdr3_aa: CASSPPEASYEQYF
cdr3_nt: TGTGCCAGCAGCCCTCCCGAGGCCTCCTACGAGCAGTACTTC

clone_size: NA
v_call: TRBV6-4
d_call: NA
j_call: TRBJ1-1
cdr3_aa: CASSDSSEGPTEAFF
cdr3_nt: TGTGCCAGCAGTGACTCGTCGGAGGGACCCACTGAAGCTTTCTTT

clone_size: NA
v_call: TRBV7-3
d_call: TRBD1
j_call: TRBJ1-1
cdr3_aa: CASSPADRGRTEAFF
cdr3_nt: TGTGCCAGCAGCCCGGCAGACAGGGGCCGGACTGAAGCTTTCTTT

clone_size: NA
v_call: TRBV11-2
d_call: NA
j_call: TRBJ2-3
cdr3_aa: CASSPKGIIGADTQYF
cdr3_nt: TGTGCCAGCAGCCCCAAAGGGATTATTGGCGCAGATACGCAGTATTTT

clone_size: NA
v_call: TRBV11-3
d_call: NA
j_call: TRBJ2-1
cdr3_aa: CASSLYGEPSYNEQFF
cdr3_nt: TGTGCCAGCAGCTTATACGGCGAACCGTCCTACAATGAGCAGTTCTTC

clone_size: NA
v_call: TRBV5-1
d_call: NA
j_call: TRBJ2-2
cdr3_aa: CASEGTPNTGELFF
cdr3_nt: TGCGCCAGCGAGGGGACGCCGAACACCGGGGAGCTGTTTTTT

clone_size: NA
v_call: TRBV5-1
d_call: TRBD1
j_call: TRBJ2-1
cdr3_aa: CASSAGTVRPEQFF
cdr3_nt: TGCGCCAGCAGCGCCGGGACAGTTCGCCCTGAGCAGTTCTTC

clone_size: NA
v_call: TRBV7-2
d_call: NA
j_call: TRBJ2-1
cdr3_aa: CASSLAGRDGGARFF
cdr3_nt: TGTGCCAGCAGCTTAGCCGGCCGGGACGGCGGAGCCCGGTTCTTC

clone_size: once
v_call: TRBV29-1
d_call: NA
j_call: TRBJ1-2
cdr3_aa: CSVEDQGNYGYTF
cdr3_nt: TGCAGCGTTGAAGACCAGGGTAACTATGGCTACACCTTC

clone_size: once
v_call: TRBV5-4
d_call: NA
j_call: TRBJ1-1
cdr3_aa: CASSEGTTEAFF
cdr3_nt: TGTGCCAGCAGCGAGGGGACCACTGAAGCTTTCTTT

clone_size: NA
v_call: TRBV19
d_call: NA
j_call: TRBJ1-2
cdr3_aa: CASSERLNYGYTF
cdr3_nt: TGTGCCAGTAGTGAACGATTGAACTATGGCTACACCTTC

clone_size: once
v_call: TRBV9
d_call: NA
j_call: TRBJ2-3
cdr3_aa: CASSVAPSRGDTQYF
cdr3_nt: TGTGCCAGCAGCGTAGCTCCCTCTAGAGGAGATACGCAGTATTTT

clone_size: NA
v_call: TRBV4-1
d_call: NA
j_call: TRBJ1-1
cdr3_aa: CASSQDTNVGGLNTEAFF
cdr3_nt: TGCGCCAGCAGCCAAGACACGAATGTAGGAGGATTGAACACTGAAGCTTTCTTT

clone_size: NA
v_call: TRBV5-1
d_call: NA
j_call: TRBJ2-3
cdr3_aa: CASTTDLGWADTQYF
cdr3_nt: TGCGCCAGCACTACGGACCTCGGATGGGCAGATACGCAGTATTTT

clone_size: few
v_call: TRBV4-1
d_call: TRBD1
j_call: TRBJ2-1
cdr3_aa: CASSQGQGAWNEQFF
cdr3_nt: TGCGCCAGCAGCCAGGGACAGGGGGCATGGAATGAGCAGTTCTTC

clone_size: NA
v_call: TRBV27
d_call: TRBD2
j_call: TRBJ2-7
cdr3_aa: CASSLSPGLAGGWYEQYF
cdr3_nt: TGTGCCAGCAGTTTATCGCCGGGACTAGCGGGAGGTTGGTACGAGCAGTACTTC

clone_size: NA
v_call: TRBV5-4
d_call: TRBD1
j_call: TRBJ2-7
cdr3_aa: CASSTGTGGPKEQYF
cdr3_nt: TGTGCCAGCAGCACCGGGACAGGGGGGCCGAAGGAGCAGTACTTC

clone_size: once
v_call: TRBV27
d_call: NA
j_call: TRBJ1-5
cdr3_aa: CASSLSQGSNQPQHF
cdr3_nt: TGTGCCAGCAGTTTATCGCAGGGAAGCAATCAGCCCCAGCATTTT

clone_size: NA
v_call: TRBV6-5
d_call: TRBD1
j_call: TRBJ1-1
cdr3_aa: CASGTEENTEAFF
cdr3_nt: TGTGCCAGTGGGACAGAAGAAAACACTGAAGCTTTCTTT

clone_size: NA
v_call: TRBV9
d_call: NA
j_call: TRBJ2-1
cdr3_aa: CASSVDSSYNEQFF
cdr3_nt: TGTGCCAGCAGCGTAGATAGCTCCTACAATGAGCAGTTCTTC

clone_size: NA
v_call: TRBV24-1
d_call: NA
j_call: TRBJ2-1
cdr3_aa: CATSDRTRGNEQFF
cdr3_nt: TGTGCCACCAGTGACCGAACAAGGGGGAATGAGCAGTTCTTC

clone_size: NA
v_call: TRBV5-4
d_call: TRBD2
j_call: TRBJ2-3
cdr3_aa: CASSTLRGGKTDTQYF
cdr3_nt: TGTGCCAGCAGCACCCTTCGGGGGGGAAAAACAGATACGCAGTATTTT

clone_size: NA
v_call: TRBV6-5
d_call: NA
j_call: TRBJ2-2
cdr3_aa: CASSFSISDTGELFF
cdr3_nt: TGTGCCAGCAGTTTCAGTATATCCGACACCGGGGAGCTGTTTTTT

clone_size: NA
v_call: TRBV18
d_call: NA
j_call: TRBJ1-2
cdr3_aa: CASSPWGLGYGYTF
cdr3_nt: TGTGCCAGCTCACCATGGGGGCTGGGCTATGGCTACACCTTC

clone_size: once
v_call: TRBV27
d_call: NA
j_call: TRBJ2-7
cdr3_aa: CASSPSVSYEQYF
cdr3_nt: TGTGCCAGCAGCCCCAGCGTCTCCTACGAGCAGTACTTC

clone_size: NA
v_call: TRBV5-1
d_call: TRBD2
j_call: TRBJ2-5
cdr3_aa: CASSLKGAGAGGQETQYF
cdr3_nt: TGCGCCAGCAGCTTGAAGGGGGCAGGAGCGGGAGGACAAGAGACCCAGTACTTC

clone_size: NA
v_call: TRBV5-1
d_call: NA
j_call: TRBJ2-1
cdr3_aa: CASSLIEGEGNEQFF
cdr3_nt: TGCGCCAGCAGCTTGATCGAGGGAGAGGGCAATGAGCAGTTCTTC

clone_size: NA
v_call: TRBV5-1
d_call: NA
j_call: TRBJ1-3
cdr3_aa: CASSLLAGGYSGNTIYF
cdr3_nt: TGCGCCAGCAGCTTATTAGCGGGGGGGTACTCTGGAAACACCATATATTTT

clone_size: NA
v_call: TRBV30
d_call: NA
j_call: TRBJ1-5
cdr3_aa: CAWSVAREGQPQHF
cdr3_nt: TGTGCCTGGAGTGTAGCCAGGGAGGGTCAGCCCCAGCATTTT

clone_size: NA
v_call: TRBV13
d_call: NA
j_call: TRBJ2-7
cdr3_aa: CASSLGYYEQYF
cdr3_nt: TGTGCCAGCAGCTTAGGATACTACGAGCAGTACTTC

clone_size: NA
v_call: TRBV2
d_call: TRBD1
j_call: TRBJ2-7
cdr3_aa: CASTLTGEEQYF
cdr3_nt: TGTGCCAGCACTTTGACAGGGGAAGAGCAGTACTTC

clone_size: NA
v_call: TRBV7-8
d_call: NA
j_call: TRBJ1-5
cdr3_aa: CASSLSAGISNQPQHF
cdr3_nt: TGTGCCAGCAGCTTGTCCGCGGGTATTAGCAATCAGCCCCAGCATTTT

clone_size: NA
v_call: TRBV28
d_call: NA
j_call: TRBJ1-5
cdr3_aa: CASSFSRQPGRPQHF
cdr3_nt: TGTGCCAGCAGTTTTTCAAGACAGCCGGGGCGGCCCCAGCATTTT

clone_size: NA
v_call: TRBV27
d_call: TRBD2
j_call: TRBJ2-1
cdr3_aa: CASSLTSGGPGEQFF
cdr3_nt: TGTGCCAGCAGTCTTACTAGCGGGGGGCCCGGAGAGCAGTTCTTC

clone_size: few
v_call: TRBV4-1
d_call: TRBD1
j_call: TRBJ2-7
cdr3_aa: CASGTGGSEQYF
cdr3_nt: TGCGCCAGCGGGACAGGGGGCTCCGAGCAGTACTTC

clone_size: NA
v_call: TRBV27
d_call: NA
j_call: TRBJ1-1
cdr3_aa: CASSFPSPREGVAFF
cdr3_nt: TGTGCCAGCAGTTTCCCCTCCCCCAGGGAGGGGGTGGCTTTCTTT

clone_size: NA
v_call: TRBV11-3
d_call: TRBD1
j_call: TRBJ1-1
cdr3_aa: CASSPEDRRNTEAFF
cdr3_nt: TGTGCCAGCAGCCCAGAGGACAGGAGGAACACTGAAGCTTTCTTT

clone_size: NA
v_call: TRBV2
d_call: NA
j_call: TRBJ2-7
cdr3_aa: CASSEAPPGGVSGEQYF
cdr3_nt: TGTGCCAGCAGTGAAGCCCCCCCCGGGGGAGTTAGTGGCGAGCAGTACTTC

clone_size: NA
v_call: TRBV20-1
d_call: TRBD2
j_call: TRBJ2-1
cdr3_aa: CSASPLRGGRNEQFF
cdr3_nt: TGCAGTGCTAGTCCCCTCCGGGGGGGCCGCAATGAGCAGTTCTTC

clone_size: NA
v_call: TRBV6-5
d_call: NA
j_call: TRBJ1-2
cdr3_aa: CASTPRAAEGGYTF
cdr3_nt: TGTGCCAGCACCCCGAGGGCCGCGGAGGGTGGCTACACCTTC

clone_size: NA
v_call: TRBV18
d_call: NA
j_call: TRBJ2-5
cdr3_aa: CASSPDPRGRETQYF
cdr3_nt: TGTGCCAGCTCACCAGACCCCAGGGGCCGGGAGACCCAGTACTTC

clone_size: NA
v_call: TRBV4-1
d_call: NA
j_call: TRBJ1-5
cdr3_aa: CASSSVTAGRNQPQHF
cdr3_nt: TGCGCCAGCAGCAGCGTCACGGCAGGGCGGAATCAGCCCCAGCATTTT

clone_size: few
v_call: TRBV7-9
d_call: TRBD1
j_call: TRBJ2-7
cdr3_aa: CASSLTGQGTSYEQYF
cdr3_nt: TGTGCCAGCAGCCTGACGGGACAGGGGACTTCCTACGAGCAGTACTTC

clone_size: NA
v_call: TRBV7-3
d_call: TRBD1
j_call: TRBJ1-1
cdr3_aa: CASSDTGGRGNTEAFF
cdr3_nt: TGTGCCAGCAGCGATACAGGGGGACGAGGGAACACTGAAGCTTTCTTT

clone_size: once
v_call: TRBV7-2
d_call: TRBD2
j_call: TRBJ2-1
cdr3_aa: CASSLAVAGFYNEQFF
cdr3_nt: TGTGCCAGCAGCTTAGCGGTAGCGGGCTTCTACAATGAGCAGTTCTTC

clone_size: NA
v_call: TRBV19
d_call: TRBD1
j_call: TRBJ2-5
cdr3_aa: CASSSTGAPETQYF
cdr3_nt: TGTGCCAGTAGTTCAACAGGGGCCCCAGAGACCCAGTACTTC

clone_size: NA
v_call: TRBV6-2/TRBV6-3
d_call: TRBD1
j_call: TRBJ2-7
cdr3_aa: CASSYLTGGYEQYF
cdr3_nt: TGTGCCAGCAGTTACTTGACAGGGGGCTACGAGCAGTACTTC

clone_size: NA
v_call: TRBV11-3
d_call: TRBD1
j_call: TRBJ1-1
cdr3_aa: CASSPRTGRQDTEAFF
cdr3_nt: TGTGCCAGCAGCCCACGGACAGGGAGGCAGGACACTGAAGCTTTCTTT

clone_size: NA
v_call: TRBV5-5
d_call: NA
j_call: TRBJ2-3
cdr3_aa: CASTLGDTSTDTQYF
cdr3_nt: TGTGCCAGCACCCTAGGGGACACGAGCACAGATACGCAGTATTTT

clone_size: NA
v_call: TRBV7-2
d_call: TRBD1
j_call: TRBJ2-5
cdr3_aa: CASSSYRGETQYF
cdr3_nt: TGTGCCAGCAGCTCCTACAGGGGAGAGACCCAGTACTTC

clone_size: few
v_call: TRBV13
d_call: NA
j_call: TRBJ1-3
cdr3_aa: CASEGVRDHEGNTIYF
cdr3_nt: TGTGCCAGCGAAGGCGTCCGGGACCATGAGGGTAACACCATATATTTT

clone_size: NA
v_call: TRBV7-8
d_call: TRBD2
j_call: TRBJ2-7
cdr3_aa: CASSTGLAGVYEQYF
cdr3_nt: TGTGCCAGCAGCACGGGACTAGCGGGGGTCTACGAGCAGTACTTC

clone_size: NA
v_call: TRBV18
d_call: NA
j_call: TRBJ2-5
cdr3_aa: CASSPPSETQYF
cdr3_nt: TGTGCCAGCTCACCACCCTCAGAGACCCAGTACTTC

clone_size: NA
v_call: TRBV5-1
d_call: TRBD1
j_call: TRBJ2-7
cdr3_aa: CASSEGQGPPYEQYF
cdr3_nt: TGCGCCAGCAGCGAGGGACAGGGCCCCCCCTACGAGCAGTACTTC

clone_size: NA
v_call: TRBV27
d_call: TRBD2
j_call: TRBJ2-3
cdr3_aa: CASSLGLAGGPSTDTQYF
cdr3_nt: TGTGCCAGCAGTTTGGGTCTAGCGGGAGGTCCTAGCACAGATACGCAGTATTTT

clone_size: NA
v_call: TRBV5-1
d_call: TRBD1
j_call: TRBJ2-1
cdr3_aa: CASSLAGGQGANEQFF
cdr3_nt: TGCGCCAGCAGCTTGGCAGGGGGACAGGGAGCGAATGAGCAGTTCTTC